This T cell receptor (beta chain) was recorded in a study of shared clonotypes between healthy human individuals. Study-wide points: Estimated clonotype richness was generally higher in naive than memory subsets. Sequencing depth was expected to influence donor clonotype sharing.

Method: immunoSEQ multiplex PCR; TCRdb's copy keeps in-frame clones and lacks some. The repertoire consists of more than 1.2 million clones, with approximately 98.5% occurring once and the leading ten covering 0.36%. Of note for this clone: The antigen is not known.

Germline-derived CDR1 and CDR2 are SGDLS and YYNGEE. CDR3 length: 14 residues. The germline V and J ends were trimmed by 4 bases and 9 bases, with 17 bases remaining between them. The sample was naive CD4+ T cells sorted from blood. Subset in this sample: CD45RA+ positively selected. This receptor was identified in a man between 25 and 39 years old in good health. V is TRBV9 and J is TRBJ2-1; the D gene is possibly TRBD2 (6 bases). CDR3 protein: CASSPRLAPIEQFF. As DNA, the CDR3 is TGTGCCAGCAGCCCTCGCCTAGCGCCCATTGAGCAGTTCTTC.